This T cell receptor (beta chain) was sequenced in a study of blood T cell repertoires in COVID-19. The authors' processing: By means of reference gene primer amplification, nucleated cell counts were estimated. The data were produced by immunoSEQ multiplex PCR, yet TCRdb's version contains in-frame clones alone and is incomplete. The D gene and trimming were derived from the DNA, and the V and J assignments and clone size from that table. Among 45,000 to 65,000 clones listed, around 87% were seen once. J was trimmed by 5 bases and V by 0 bases; bases with no gene match: 11. The germline V gene has CDR1 SGHNT and CDR2 YYREEE (reference sequence). There are 17 residues in the CDR3.

The sequence was obtained from a man aged 50-60 years with active COVID-19. Sequenced sample: peripheral blood. The rearrangement links TRBV5-4 to TRBJ1-1, with 9 nucleotides matching TRBD1. The CDR3 region is CASSLAGTGFASTEAFF. The CDR3 region has the DNA TGTGCCAGCAGCTTGGCCGGGACAGGGTTCGCGAGTACTGAAGCTTTCTTT.